This T cell receptor beta chain was obtained from a study of T cells of healthy individuals. This clonotype was counted only a few times. The ends lost 4 bases at V and 3 bases at J; junction bases unmatched: 2. Germline-derived CDR1 and CDR2 are MNHEY and SVGAGI. The CDR3 consists of 13 residues. TCRdb recomputed calls from the 5' RACE reads with MiXCR, one row per CDR3 protein. Counted here are about 53,000 distinct CDR3 sequences, about 15% occurring once; the ten biggest clones make up 16%. This TCR was sampled from a human donor in good health. The chain uses TRBV6-5 and TRBJ1-2, with 7 bases aligning to TRBD1. The CDR3 DNA reads as TGTGCCAGCAGTTTCACAGGGGACTATGGCTACACCTTC. Protein sequence: CASSFTGDYGYTF.